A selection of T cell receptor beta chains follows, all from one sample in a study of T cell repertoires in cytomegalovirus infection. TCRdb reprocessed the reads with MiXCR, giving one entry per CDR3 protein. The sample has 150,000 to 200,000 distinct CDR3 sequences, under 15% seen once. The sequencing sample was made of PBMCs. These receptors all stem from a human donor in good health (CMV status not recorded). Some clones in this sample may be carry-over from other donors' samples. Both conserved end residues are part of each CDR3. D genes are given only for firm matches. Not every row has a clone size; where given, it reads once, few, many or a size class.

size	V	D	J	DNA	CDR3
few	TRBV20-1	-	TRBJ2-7	TGCAGTGCTCTTCCCAGGGACGAGCAGTACTTC	CSALPRDEQYF
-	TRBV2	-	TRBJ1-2	TGTGCCAGCAGTGGGGACGGGTATGGCTACACCTTC	CASSGDGYGYTF
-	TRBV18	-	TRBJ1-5	TGTGCCAGCTCACCCCAACAACAGGGTGATCAGCCCCAGCATTTT	CASSPQQQGDQPQHF
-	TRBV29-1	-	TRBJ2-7	TGCAGCGTTGAGAGCGACCGGCACGAGCAGTACTTC	CSVESDRHEQYF
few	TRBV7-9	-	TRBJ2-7	TGTGCCAGCAGCGAGCGGGACAGGCCCTCCTACGAGCAGTACTTC	CASSERDRPSYEQYF
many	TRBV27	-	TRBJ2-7	TGTGCCAGCAGCCGACAGGGGACTAGGGGCGAGCAGTACTTC	CASSRQGTRGEQYF
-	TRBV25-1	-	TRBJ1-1	TGTGCCAGCAGTGAATCCGGGAATTTGAACACTGAAGCTTTCTTT	CASSESGNLNTEAFF
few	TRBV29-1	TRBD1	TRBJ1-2	TGCAGCGTTGAAGAAGGAGGGGGCGATGGCTACACCTTC	CSVEEGGGDGYTF
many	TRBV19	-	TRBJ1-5	TGTGCCAGTAAGGCTGAAGAGAGGGTGGTCGGCAATCAGCCCCAGCATTTT	CASKAEERVVGNQPQHF
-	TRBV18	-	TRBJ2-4	TGTGCCAGCTCACTACAGGCCTCCCCCGGCAACATTCAGTACTTC	CASSLQASPGNIQYF
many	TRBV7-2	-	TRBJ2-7	TGTGCCAGCAGCTTAAAGGGAGTCTACGAGCAGTACTTC	CASSLKGVYEQYF
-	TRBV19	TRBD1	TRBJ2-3	TGTGCCAGTAGTACCGCTGGGACAGGGGGCCCAGATACGCAGTATTTT	CASSTAGTGGPDTQYF
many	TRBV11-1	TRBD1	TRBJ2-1	TGTGCCAGCAGCTTTGGACAGGGTTACAATGAGCAGTTCTTC	CASSFGQGYNEQFF
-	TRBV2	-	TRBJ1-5	TGTGCCAGCAGTGAAGAAAGTTGGCGGTCCCGGGGGCATTTT	CASSEESWRSRGHF
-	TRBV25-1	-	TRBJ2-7	TGTGCCAGCACACGGAGCAGGGTCAACGAGCAGTACTTC	CASTRSRVNEQYF
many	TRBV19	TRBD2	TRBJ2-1	TGTGCCAGTAGGCTACTAGCGGGGGCCTACAATGAGCAGTTCTTC	CASRLLAGAYNEQFF
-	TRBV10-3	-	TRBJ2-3	TGTGCCATCAGCGGTGACGTAGATACGCAGTATTTT	CAISGDVDTQYF
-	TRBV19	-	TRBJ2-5	TGTGCCAGTAGAGACCCCGGGCCAAGGGAGACCCAGTACTTC	CASRDPGPRETQYF
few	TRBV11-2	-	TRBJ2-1	TGTGCCAGCAGCCCCCTCCTCGGGAGCTCCTACAATGAGCAGTTCTTC	CASSPLLGSSYNEQFF
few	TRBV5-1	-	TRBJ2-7	TGCGCCAGCAGCTTGGACACCCTAGGCTCCTACGAGCAGTACTTC	CASSLDTLGSYEQYF